The present entry profiles one T cell receptor beta chain with its context. Antigen unknown. This sample is part of a study of breast tumors, draining lymph nodes, adjacent tissues. Findings and caveats of the study: Tumors had less TCR diversity than lymph nodes, more than nontumor tissue.

TCRdb itself ran the multiplex PCR reads through MiXCR, one entry per CDR3 protein. This sample has 150,000 to 250,000 distinct CDR3 sequences; roughly 31% occur once, and the top ten carry more than 4%. Axillary draining lymph nodes of breast cancer patients supplied the node samples. V dropped 6 bases and J dropped 2 bases, with 16 bases sitting between them. CDR3 length: 14 residues. The germline V gene has CDR1 DFQATT and CDR2 SNEGSKA (reference sequence). This receptor was identified in a female donor with breast cancer. Some clones in this sample may be carry-over from other donors' samples. V gene TRBV20-1 combines with J gene TRBJ1-1; D may be TRBD1 (5 bases). Sequenced input: axillary lymph node tissue. CDR3 coding DNA: TGCAGTGCCCCGCGGAGGGACGGTAACACTGAAGCTTTCTTT. It encodes CSAPRRDGNTEAFF.